This TCR beta chain emerged from a study of blood T cell repertoires in COVID-19. Using immunoSEQ multiplex PCR, the repertoire was profiled, and TCRdb retains in-frame clones only, with some absent. Of 200,000 or so clones listed, around four fifths were seen once; the top ten hold 4% to 6%. Germline V CDR1 and CDR2: SEHNR, FQNEAQ (reference sequence). The CDR3 sequence is 16 residues long. Unmatched junction bases numbered 4, after V lost 4 bases and J lost 0 bases. The TCR was taken from a woman aged 70-85 years with active or convalescent COVID-19. Sequenced: peripheral blood. The J gene is TRBJ2-2, the V gene TRBV7-9; TRBD1 aligns across 8 bases. The CDR3 DNA reads TGTGCCAGCAGCTCTCGACAGGGGACGAACACCGGGGAGCTGTTTTTT. Translation gives CASSSRQGTNTGELFF.